This T cell receptor (beta chain) derives from a study of OX40 agonist ivuxolimab in advanced cancers. In the study overall: Partial responses were observed in three patients, of whom one had hepatocellular carcinoma and two had cutaneous melanoma.

The CDR3 is made up of 16 amino acids. From germline, CDR1 is MNHEY and CDR2 SMNVEV (reference sequence). The ends were cut back, 5 bases at V and 1 base at J, with 15 bases in the middle. Generated by immunoSEQ multiplex PCR, the TCRdb table keeps only in-frame clones and is missing some. Among more than 65,000 clones listed, around 90% were seen once. The rearrangement joins TRBV27 to TRBJ2-1; weak D call: TRBD1 (6 bases). This material consisted of CD4+ or CD8+ T cells sorted from blood, taken in a trial of the OX40 agonist ivuxolimab. This receptor was obtained from an adult with an advanced solid tumor such as melanoma, head and neck, liver or kidney cancer. The CDR3 loop is CASSKEGQKSYNEQFF. CDR3 in DNA: TGTGCCAGCAGTAAAGAGGGACAAAAGTCCTACAATGAGCAGTTCTTC.